This record looks at one TCR beta chain sequence and its context. In its sample, this clonotype was seen many times. Its antigen is currently not known. Base quality data are lacking; no much larger clone is found one base away. The sample belongs to a study of human T cells and chemical hapten exposure listed by TCRdb under 2021. For the study in its entirety: For sensitization, 2% DPC in acetone was applied to a 2 cm by 2 cm area of upper inner arm skin. Weekly therapeutic DPC doses were additionally applied to the scalp of patients throughout the approximately 24-week study period. Patch testing was done on the upper back using Finn chambers containing 0.01% DPC, and results were scored after 6 days according to International Contact Dermatitis Research Group standards. The mostly female patient cohort included alopecia areata with under or over 50% scalp involvement, alopecia totalis and alopecia universalis. The libraries were sequenced as a pool, and the TCR yield per sample differed mostly because of small variations in library volumes within the pool. Peripheral blood TCR repertoire changes were tracked in vivo in alopecia patients during primary and secondary sensitization to the hapten diphenylcyclopropenone (DPC). Patient blood was sampled pre-sensitization (week 0) and at 2, 6 and about 24 weeks after DPC sensitization. Roughly 30 alopecia patients gave blood for TCR sequencing at one to four time points (pre-sensitization, 2, 6 and 24 weeks). Overall results and qualifications from the work: Patch test score correlated positively with the number of PT1 expanded TCRs, reaching significance at thresholds 8, 16 and 32 but not at 4. DPC sensitization did not change the number of TCRs with a frequency above 1 in 1000, and there was no evidence of changes in global repertoire structure. Compared with pre-sensitization or healthy control sets, expanded TCRs formed significantly more large CDR3 similarity clusters, which is consistent with antigen-driven responses. All patients had alopecia, a presumed autoimmune disease, so their immune response might differ from that of healthy individuals. Repeated subsampling changed both the strength of the expansion versus patch-test correlation and the threshold at which that correlation became significant.

Library preparation was by RACE. TCRdb records NextSeq 500 as the sequencer. During library preparation, unique molecular identifiers were attached to individual cDNA molecules so that TCRs could be counted quantitatively and reproducibly. From each blood RNA sample, both TCR alpha and TCR beta chains were sequenced. The study's own analysis went as follows. A median of approximately 96,000 TCRs per sample was observed, with a range of 23,224 to 690,600. The Decombinator software suite was used to annotate the V, J and CDR3 of the TCR reads. To make PS versus PT1 abundance plots, every sample was subsampled to the same number of TCRs (28,000). TCRs were defined as expanded if absent before sensitization and observed at least eight times at the 2-week time point. TCRdb cleaned the public reads at Q25 with fastp, built clones with MiXCR and kept in-frame beta chains. Rows are unified per CDR3 protein, each entry keeping the most common DNA and genes. In this record, the V and J calls reflect TCRdb's handling and not the investigators' own analysis. The sample has around 60,000 distinct CDR3 sequences on record, roughly 6.7% of them singletons. The ten most abundant clones make up more than 1.5% of the sample.

V lost 2 bases and J lost 7 bases; the stretch between them is 13 bases long. The germline V gene gives CDR1 as KGHSH and CDR2 as LQKENI. There are 14 amino acids in the CDR3, from cysteine to phenylalanine inclusive. Just the 42-base CDR3 DNA is kept, in frame starting at base 1. The label giving this sample's time point can be read as: pre-sensitization, week 0. Explained via the paper, the treatment or condition label denotes: therapeutic diphenylcyclopropenone sensitization with weekly scalp DPC. At each patch-test visit, blood was drawn before the patch test was applied. Patients were considered eligible if aged 18 to 70, diagnosed with alopecia and deemed suitable for DPC therapy, and patients were excluded if pregnant. Total RNA was isolated from unfractionated whole blood collected in Tempus Blood RNA tubes.

The sequence came from a woman in her 30s with alopecia areata. Some clones in this sample may be carry-over from other donors' samples. This chain is built from TRBV18 and TRBJ2-3; a weak D assignment points to TRBD2 (5 bases agree). The source material was whole blood, sampled in connection with sensitization to the hapten diphenylcyclopropenone (DPC). The DNA sequence follows: TGTGCCAGCTCACCAGACTATACCTTGAATACGCAGTATTTT. This encodes CASSPDYTLNTQYF.